This TCR beta chain is drawn from a study of blood T cell repertoires in COVID-19. Study information: Spain, Italy and the United States supplied samples that represented acute and convalescent COVID-19.

Authors' methods: By means of reference gene primer amplification, nucleated cell counts were estimated. Using immunoSEQ multiplex PCR, the repertoire was profiled, and TCRdb retains in-frame clones only, with some absent. The V and J calls and the clone size are those of that table, but D and trimming were determined from the DNA. Of about 54,000 clones in the sample, about nine tenths were seen once. This CDR3 region has 13 residues. Unmatched junction bases numbered 3, after V lost 5 bases and J lost 6 bases. Sequencing was done on a sample of peripheral blood. This TCR derives from a woman aged 40 to 55 with active COVID-19. The rearrangement links TRBV12-3 or TRBV12-4 to TRBJ2-1; 8 positions agree with TRBD2. CDR3: CASSRSGGNEQFF. The CDR3 nucleotides read TGTGCCAGCAGTCGGAGCGGGGGCAATGAGCAGTTCTTC.